A selection of T cell receptor beta chains follows, all from one sample in a study of OX40 agonist ivuxolimab in advanced cancers. The table came from immunoSEQ multiplex PCR; TCRdb's copy has only in-frame clones and leaves some out. The sample contains 85,000 to 95,000 clones, roughly 90% of which appear only once. Specimen: CD4+ or CD8+ T cells sorted from blood, collected in a trial of the OX40 agonist ivuxolimab. The source of these receptors is an adult with an advanced solid tumor such as melanoma, head and neck, liver or kidney cancer. Both conserved end residues are part of each CDR3. Each record gives: V gene, clone size, D gene, J gene, CDR3 protein, CDR3 DNA. D genes are given only for firm matches. Rows give clone size only sometimes, using once, few, many, or a class for an expanded clone.

TRBV6-5	few	.	TRBJ1-1	CASSYGENTEAFF	TGTGCCAGCAGTTACGGGGAAAACACTGAAGCTTTCTTT
TRBV5-1	.	.	TRBJ1-2	CASSLGVTGYGYTF	TGCGCCAGCAGCTTGGGTGTGACAGGCTATGGCTACACCTTC
TRBV2	.	TRBD2	TRBJ2-3	CASSVQGGRRSTDTQYF	TGTGCCAGCAGTGTACAGGGCGGGAGGCGATCCACAGATACGCAGTATTTT
TRBV7-9	.	.	TRBJ2-5	CASSFNSGETQYF	TGTGCCAGCAGCTTCAACAGCGGGGAGACCCAGTACTTC
TRBV4-2	.	.	TRBJ2-6	CASSQWVNSGANVLTF	TGTGCCAGCAGCCAATGGGTTAACTCTGGGGCCAACGTCCTGACTTTC
TRBV4-3	once	TRBD1	TRBJ2-7	CASSQDVGQGAEQYF	TGCGCCAGCAGCCAAGATGTGGGACAGGGGGCCGAGCAGTACTTC
TRBV12-1	.	.	TRBJ1-5	CASSFAPETRVQPQHF	TGTGCCAGCAGCTTTGCTCCAGAGACCCGGGTTCAGCCCCAGCATTTT
TRBV7-9	.	.	TRBJ2-2	CASSLGFTGANTGELFF	TGTGCCAGCAGCTTAGGCTTCACGGGCGCGAACACCGGGGAGCTGTTTTTT
TRBV5-1	.	.	TRBJ2-7	CASSLAAGTYEQYF	TGCGCCAGCAGCTTGGCGGCAGGGACCTACGAGCAGTACTTC
TRBV7-2	.	TRBD2	TRBJ2-7	CASSLVGTSGRAYEQYF	TGTGCCAGCAGCTTAGTAGGGACTAGCGGGAGAGCATACGAGCAGTACTTC
TRBV6-1	.	.	TRBJ2-7	CASSESLGLYEQYF	TGTGCCAGCAGTGAATCTCTAGGGCTTTACGAGCAGTACTTC
TRBV20-1	.	.	TRBJ2-7	CSVLAPYEQYF	TGCAGTGTTCTAGCCCCCTACGAGCAGTACTTC
TRBV30	.	.	TRBJ2-3	CAWSVGGGPDTQYF	TGTGCCTGGAGTGTAGGTGGGGGGCCAGATACGCAGTATTTT
TRBV10-3	.	TRBD1	TRBJ1-2	CAISGGQGQAYGYTF	TGTGCCATCAGTGGTGGACAGGGCCAAGCCTATGGCTACACCTTC
TRBV28	.	.	TRBJ1-1	CASSLNSPPEAFF	TGTGCCAGCAGTTTAAATTCTCCCCCTGAAGCTTTCTTT
TRBV19	.	TRBD2	TRBJ2-1	CASKSASGRSEQFF	TGTGCCAGTAAGAGCGCTAGCGGAAGATCTGAGCAGTTCTTC
TRBV9	.	TRBD2	TRBJ2-3	CASSVGTSGGDTQYF	TGTGCCAGCAGCGTGGGGACTAGCGGAGGAGATACGCAGTATTTT
TRBV11-2	.	.	TRBJ1-1	CASSLLSNTEAFF	TGTGCCAGCAGCTTACTGTCGAACACTGAAGCTTTCTTT
TRBV18	.	.	TRBJ2-3	CASSPRRVTDTQYF	TGTGCCAGCTCACCGCGGCGGGTGACAGATACGCAGTATTTT
TRBV7-9	few	.	TRBJ1-3	CASSRAGAGNTIYF	TGTGCCAGCAGCCGGGCGGGGGCTGGAAACACCATATATTTT
TRBV5-1	.	.	TRBJ2-2	CASRPDGGGETGELFF	TGCGCCAGCCGGCCGGATGGGGGAGGTGAGACCGGGGAGCTGTTTTTT
TRBV30	.	.	TRBJ2-5	CAWSVLGETQYF	TGTGCCTGGAGTGTACTTGGAGAGACCCAGTACTTC
TRBV28	.	TRBD1	TRBJ2-6	CASSTTGGISGANVLTF	TGTGCCAGCAGCACGACAGGGGGCATATCTGGGGCCAACGTCCTGACTTTC
TRBV6-5	once	.	TRBJ2-7	CASRPQWSTYEQYF	TGTGCCAGCAGGCCACAGTGGTCCACCTACGAGCAGTACTTC
TRBV7-8	.	.	TRBJ2-1	CASSYDRYNEQFF	TGTGCCAGCAGCTACGACCGATACAATGAGCAGTTCTTC
TRBV5-6	.	.	TRBJ2-3	CASSWWGSDTQYF	TGTGCCAGCAGCTGGTGGGGCTCAGATACGCAGTATTTT
TRBV7-3	.	TRBD1	TRBJ2-5	CASSLRAGQGLGWRQETQYF	TGTGCCAGCAGCTTAAGAGCGGGACAGGGGCTGGGATGGAGGCAAGAGACCCAGTACTTC
TRBV18	.	.	TRBJ1-2	CASSPQWQSGDGYTF	TGTGCCAGCTCACCACAGTGGCAGTCAGGGGATGGCTACACCTTC
TRBV5-3	.	TRBD2	TRBJ2-3	CARSLDSSWREGKDTQYF	TGTGCCAGAAGCTTGGACTCGAGTTGGCGGGAGGGCAAGGATACGCAGTATTTT
TRBV5-6	.	.	TRBJ1-2	CASSLGTYGYTF	TGTGCCAGCAGCTTGGGCACCTATGGCTACACCTTC
TRBV2	.	TRBD1	TRBJ2-3	CASNGQGTSTDTQYF	TGTGCCAGCAATGGACAGGGGACTAGCACAGATACGCAGTATTTT
TRBV2	.	TRBD2	TRBJ2-5	CATRGLGLAIETQYF	TGTGCCACGAGGGGCCTGGGACTAGCAATAGAGACCCAGTACTTC
TRBV11-2	.	.	TRBJ2-3	CASSLGPVGGTDTQYF	TGTGCCAGCAGCTTAGGACCTGTTGGAGGCACAGATACGCAGTATTTT
TRBV30	.	.	TRBJ2-7	CAWVGDGPWGEQYF	TGTGCCTGGGTTGGCGACGGACCTTGGGGGGAGCAGTACTTC
TRBV7-6	.	.	TRBJ2-7	CASSPLEQYF	TGTGCCAGCAGCCCCTTGGAGCAGTACTTC